This TCR beta chain was documented in a study of neoadjuvant anti-PD-1 for oral cavity cancer. About the study: Around day 43, patients without progression received a fourth nivolumab dose before surgery. Study-level results: Treg/Th17 ratio rose with pretreatment blood and fell with post-treatment tumor TCRbeta clonality. Each response group had just a few patients in TCR analyses.

After removal of 0 bases from V and 7 bases from J, the junction contained 3 bases not matched to a gene. CDR3 length equals 15 residues. Germline V gene data show CDR1 as LGHNA and CDR2 as YSLEER. This clone turned up a few times. Its cognate antigen is unknown. Only in-frame clones appear in the TCRdb table, and some are missing; sequencing was by immunoSEQ multiplex PCR. The table has thousands of clones, 69% seen once. Documented time point: after neoadjuvant nivolumab, at surgical resection. These oral cavity squamous cell carcinomas were HPV-negative and locally advanced. The chain employs TRBV4-3 and TRBJ1-4, with 9 bases fitting TRBD1. Specimen: PBMCs, collected after nivolumab (anti-PD-1) treatment. The receptor comes from a person aged 35 to 85 with oral cavity squamous cell carcinoma. CDR3 region: CASSQDGTGFEKLFF. As DNA, the CDR3 is TGCGCCAGCAGCCAAGACGGGACAGGGTTTGAAAAACTGTTTTTT.